These T cell receptor beta chains were read from a single sample in a study of blood T cell repertoires in COVID-19. This table comes from immunoSEQ multiplex PCR, and its TCRdb copy is limited to in-frame clones, with some not included. The table includes roughly 57,000 clones, roughly 80% detected once. Sequencing used peripheral blood. Source of these receptors: a man aged 55 to 70 with acute or convalescent COVID-19. The CDR3 runs from the conserved cysteine through the conserved F or W. Each record gives: clone size, J gene, D gene, V gene, CDR3 DNA, CDR3 protein. D genes are given only for firm matches. Size is stated for part of the rows, as once, few or many counts, or as a class when the clone is expanded.

- TRBJ1-2 - TRBV29-1 TGCAGCGTTGGTACGGCAGGGAGGGGAGGTAACTATGGCTACACCTTC CSVGTAGRGGNYGYTF
- TRBJ2-1 - TRBV9 TGTGCCAGCAGCCTGGGTAGAGGGCAGTTCTTC CASSLGRGQFF
- TRBJ2-7 - TRBV9 TGTGCCAGCAGCGTAGCTACGGCAGGGGAGGGGTACGAGCAGTACTTC CASSVATAGEGYEQYF
- TRBJ2-1 TRBD2 TRBV7-6 TGTGCCAGCAGCCTTACTAGCGGGGGGAACGACAATGAGCAGTTCTTC CASSLTSGGNDNEQFF
- TRBJ2-1 TRBD2 TRBV27 TGTGCCAGCAAGAGAGCGGGGGGGCACAATGAGCAGTTCTTC CASKRAGGHNEQFF
- TRBJ1-1 - TRBV19 TGTGTCTCGGGGGGAAAACGCACGGGGAACACTGAAGCTTTCTTT CVSGGKRTGNTEAFF
- TRBJ2-2 - TRBV24-1 TGTGCCACCAGTGATCAGGCTTTGGGAGACCCCGGGGAGCTGTTTTTT CATSDQALGDPGELFF
- TRBJ2-2 TRBD2 TRBV7-2 TGTGCCAGCAGCTCCTCCGGGACTAGCGGGACCGGGGAGCTGTTTTTT CASSSSGTSGTGELFF
- TRBJ2-5 - TRBV28 TGTGCCAGCAGTTTTATAGGGGCGATGGAGACCCAGTACTTC CASSFIGAMETQYF
few TRBJ1-2 TRBD1 TRBV4-1 TGCGCCAGCAGCCAGGGGGACAGGGATAATGACGGCTACACCTTC CASSQGDRDNDGYTF
- TRBJ2-7 TRBD1 TRBV5-1 TGCGCCAGCAGCTTGGGTACAGGGGGCTACGAGCAGTACTTC CASSLGTGGYEQYF
once TRBJ1-2 TRBD1 TRBV5-1 TGCGCCAGCAGCTCTGGACAGGGGGCGTCGCCTGGCTACACCTTC CASSSGQGASPGYTF
- TRBJ2-5 TRBD1 TRBV24-1 TGTGCCACCAGTGATCCACAGACAGGGTATGACCAAGAGACCCAGTACTTC CATSDPQTGYDQETQYF
- TRBJ1-1 - TRBV7-6 TGTGCCAGCAGCTTAGAAAGGGGCTCTGAAGCTTTCTTT CASSLERGSEAFF
- TRBJ2-5 - TRBV24-1 TGTGCCACCAGTGATTTAGGAGGGATCCAAGAGACCCAGTACTTC CATSDLGGIQETQYF
few TRBJ1-2 TRBD1 TRBV2 TGTGCCAGCAGCGGCGCCCCAGGGGGCGATGGCTACACCTTC CASSGAPGGDGYTF
once TRBJ2-4 - TRBV11-2 TGTGCCAGCAGCTTAAACAGGGATGGAAACATTCAGTACTTC CASSLNRDGNIQYF
- TRBJ2-6 TRBD1 TRBV24-1 TGTGCCACCAGTGATTTGGCGCCGGGACAGGGAACCTCTGGGGCCAACGTCCTGACTTTC CATSDLAPGQGTSGANVLTF
- TRBJ2-5 TRBD1 TRBV7-2 TGTGCCAGCAGCTATTCCGGGACAGGGGGGGAGACCCAGTACTTC CASSYSGTGGETQYF
few TRBJ2-1 TRBD1 TRBV7-8 TGTGCCAGCAGCTCGTTTCAGGGGGTATCCTACAATGAGCAGTTCTTC CASSSFQGVSYNEQFF
- TRBJ1-4 TRBD1 TRBV5-8 TGTGCCAGCAGCCCCCGGACAGGGTATGAAAAACTGTTTTTT CASSPRTGYEKLFF
- TRBJ1-2 - TRBV2 TGTGCCAGCAGTGCCGAGGGCGCATTCGGTGGCTACACCTTC CASSAEGAFGGYTF
- TRBJ1-1 - TRBV6-5 TGTGCCAGCAGTCCCCTCGCGGGGGGGACTGAAGCTTTCTTT CASSPLAGGTEAFF
- TRBJ2-5 - TRBV4-1 TGCGCCAGCAGCCGGAACAATGGGCCCCAAGAGACCCAGTACTTC CASSRNNGPQETQYF
- TRBJ2-3 TRBD2 TRBV15 TGTGCCACCAGCAGATATAGGGGAACTAGCGGGGGCACAGATACGCAGTATTTT CATSRYRGTSGGTDTQYF
few TRBJ1-3 - TRBV2 TGTGCCAGCAAGATGACAGCCCACACCACCGGAAACACCATATATTTT CASKMTAHTTGNTIYF
- TRBJ2-2 TRBD2 TRBV2 TGTGCCACCGTCACCGGACTAGCGGGGGGGCCGAACACCGGGGAGCTGTTTTTT CATVTGLAGGPNTGELFF
- TRBJ2-5 TRBD2 TRBV7-2 TGTGCCAGCAGCCCCGGGACTAGCGGCGAGACCCAGTACTTC CASSPGTSGETQYF
- TRBJ1-5 - TRBV7-8 TGTGCCAGCGGGAGGGAAGGAAGCAATCAGCCCCAGCATTTT CASGREGSNQPQHF
- TRBJ1-6 - TRBV18 TGTGCCAGCTCACCGTCGGTGTTTCGGTCACCCCTCCACTTT CASSPSVFRSPLHF
- TRBJ1-1 TRBD1 TRBV7-9 TGTGCCAGCAGCTTAGGGTTGGGACAGGCGAACACTGAAGCTTTCTTT CASSLGLGQANTEAFF
- TRBJ2-7 - TRBV30 TGTGCCCTTGAGGCGCCCGGGGCCTACGAGCAGTACTTC CALEAPGAYEQYF
- TRBJ1-2 TRBD1 TRBV5-1 TGCGCCAGCAGCTTTCTGGGACAGACTAAAGTCTTCTATGGCTACACCTTC CASSFLGQTKVFYGYTF
once TRBJ2-3 TRBD2 TRBV5-4 TGTGCCAGCAGCTTTAGACTAGCGGGGCACACAGATACGCAGTATTTT CASSFRLAGHTDTQYF
- TRBJ1-5 - TRBV5-6 TGTGCCAGCAGCTATACAGGTCCGGGCAATCAGCCCCAGCATTTT CASSYTGPGNQPQHF
- TRBJ1-6 - TRBV12-3/TRBV12-4 TGTGCCAGCAGTTTCAGGGAGGATTCACCCCTCCACTTT CASSFREDSPLHF
- TRBJ2-3 TRBD1 TRBV19 TGTGCCAGTAGTACCAACCGGGACAGGGGGCCCTATACGCAGTATTTT CASSTNRDRGPYTQYF
- TRBJ2-1 - TRBV6-1 TGTGCCAGCAGTGAAATAGTGGCGGACTCCGAGGTGCAGTTCTTC CASSEIVADSEVQFF
- TRBJ1-2 - TRBV6-5 TGTGCCAGCGGGGAGGGGCCCGACCCAAACTATGGCTACACCTTC CASGEGPDPNYGYTF
once TRBJ2-2 TRBD1 TRBV6-5 TGTGCCAGCAGCCTACAGACAGGGGCAACCGGGGAGCTGTTTTTT CASSLQTGATGELFF
- TRBJ1-5 - TRBV6-5 TGTGCCAGCAAAGCGGGGATAGGGAATCAGCCCCAGCATTTT CASKAGIGNQPQHF
- TRBJ1-2 TRBD1 TRBV18 TGTGCCAGCTCACCACGACAGGGGCCGTCTTTTAACTATGGCTACACCTTC CASSPRQGPSFNYGYTF
once TRBJ1-4 TRBD1 TRBV10-3 TGTGCCATCAGTGGACAGGGGGCTAATGAAAAACTGTTTTTT CAISGQGANEKLFF
- TRBJ1-2 - TRBV18 TGTGCCAGCTCACCCCTCTCTTTTTCCTATGGCTACACCTTC CASSPLSFSYGYTF
few TRBJ1-2 - TRBV5-1 TGCGCCAGCAGCTTGGGAACGGGCGGGTATGGCTACACCTTC CASSLGTGGYGYTF
- TRBJ2-7 TRBD1 TRBV24-1 TGTGCCACCAGTGATTTTCCAACAGGGGCCTACCCTTACGAGCAGTACTTC CATSDFPTGAYPYEQYF
once TRBJ2-1 TRBD2 TRBV11-2 TGTGCCAGCAGCTTCCAAGGACTAGCGGGTGAGACCTACAATGAGCAGTTCTTC CASSFQGLAGETYNEQFF
once TRBJ1-5 - TRBV21-1 TGTGCCAGCAGTAGCTTATTTAGCCGGGTCCAGCCCCAGCATTTT CASSSLFSRVQPQHF
- TRBJ2-2 - TRBV5-4 TGTGCCAGCAGCTTCGGACGGCGGGACACCGGGGAGCTGTTTTTT CASSFGRRDTGELFF
- TRBJ1-1 TRBD1 TRBV7-9 TGTGCCAGCAGCCCGCTGACAGGGTGGGACACTGAAGCTTTCTTT CASSPLTGWDTEAFF
- TRBJ2-4 - TRBV7-2 TGTGCCAGCAGCTTAGATCACGGGGGAAACATTCAGTACTTC CASSLDHGGNIQYF
few TRBJ2-5 TRBD2 TRBV7-9 TGTGCCAGCAGCTTAGCGCTGGGTAGCGGGGGGGAGACCCAGTACTTC CASSLALGSGGETQYF
- TRBJ1-3 - TRBV6-1 TGTGCCAGCAGTGAACGGGGGAACTCTGGAAACACCATATATTTT CASSERGNSGNTIYF
- TRBJ1-2 TRBD1 TRBV7-3 TGTGCCAGCAGCTTGTGGGGGACAGGGGATAAAGGCTACACCTTC CASSLWGTGDKGYTF
- TRBJ2-6 TRBD1 TRBV2 TGTGCCAGCAGGTGGGACAGGAACTCTGGGGCCAACGTCCTGACTTTC CASRWDRNSGANVLTF
once TRBJ1-2 - TRBV19 TGTGCCAGTAGTATAGATCGGGAGGGGCGCACCTATGGCTACACCTTC CASSIDREGRTYGYTF